These 17 T cell receptor beta chains came from one sample sequenced in a study of CD8 T cells in ankylosing spondylitis. Overall study results and limits: A motif of eight highly homologous TCR beta variants was seen as apparently characteristic of ankylosing spondylitis blood.

What these receptors recognize is not known. TCRdb passed the 5' RACE reads through MiXCR, listing each CDR3 protein once. The sample lists 700,000 or so distinct CDR3 sequences, around 17% occurring once. Input material: blood, either unsorted or a sorted T cell fraction (not recorded which). The receptors shown here come from a male donor with ankylosing spondylitis.

The chain is built from TRBV5-6 and TRBJ1-1; D is unclear. The CDR3 is 13 amino acids. V shed 4 bases and J shed 6 bases, with 13 bases lying between them. Germline CDR1 reads SGHDT; CDR2 reads YYEEEE. The CDR3 DNA reads TGTGCCAGCAGCCACTTGGAAGGAGCTGAAGCTTTCTTT. Amino acids: CASSHLEGAEAFF. Variable domain in full (rest from reference TRBV5-6 and TRBJ1-1): DAGVTQSPTHLIKTRGQQVTLRCSPKSGHDTVSWYQQALGQGPQFIFQYYEEEERQRGNFPDRFSGHQFPNYSSELNVNALLLGDSALYLCASSHLEGAEAFFGQGTRLTVV.

The sample holds a few counts of this clonotype. J is TRBJ2-1 and V is TRBV6-2 or TRBV6-3; TRBD2 matches 14 bases. Germline V gives CDR1 MNHEY, CDR2 SVGEGT. V was pared by 5 bases and J by 4 bases, with 13 bases of the junction left unmatched. The CDR3 extends over 19 amino acids. The CDR3 DNA is TGTGCCAGCAGTCCTTCCTGGACTAGCGGGAGGACGGGGTACAATGAGCAGTTCTTC. Translation: CASSPSWTSGRTGYNEQFF.

The table lists this clonotype with many counts. V gene TRBV25-1 combines with J gene TRBJ1-1; no definite D call. Germline V lookup: CDR1 MGHDK, CDR2 SYGVNS. This CDR3 has 13 amino acids. With 2 bases removed from V and 3 bases from J, the gap between germline ends came to 7 bases. DNA of the CDR3: TGTGCCAGCAGTGAAGCAAGGTACACTGAAGCTTTCTTT. The encoded protein is CASSEARYTEAFF.

V usage is TRBV3-1 and J usage is TRBJ2-1; TRBD2 agrees at 12 bases. The CDR3 is made up of 16 amino acids. V was clipped by 3 bases and J by 7 bases; unmatched bases: 7. Germline values: CDR1 LGHDT, CDR2 YNNKEL (reference sequence). CDR3 sequence: CASSHSSGGAVNEQFF. Written as DNA, the CDR3 is TGTGCCAGCAGCCACTCTAGCGGGGGGGCCGTGAATGAGCAGTTCTTC.

This clonotype was detected only a few times. This chain connects TRBV7-9 to TRBJ2-7, with 11 bases aligning to TRBD2. V lost 4 bases and J lost 5; bases outside the gene matches: 10. The CDR3 sequence is 16 residues long. CDR1 SEHNR and CDR2 FQNEAQ come from the germline V gene (reference sequence). The CDR3 spells CASSYKTSGIEDEQYF. DNA for the CDR3: TGTGCCAGCAGCTATAAGACTAGCGGGATAGAGGACGAGCAGTACTTC.

This clonotype was counted a few times. J is TRBJ2-7 and V is TRBV20-1; no reliable D call. From germline, CDR1 is DFQATT and CDR2 SNEGSKA (reference sequence). Trimming left V 3 bases short and J 0 bases short, with 12 bases between. There are 14 residues in the CDR3. The CDR3: CSASGPTISYEQYF. CDR3 nucleotides: TGCAGTGCTAGCGGACCGACGATCTCCTACGAGCAGTACTTC.

V is TRBV5-5 and J is TRBJ1-1, with D possibly matching TRBD1 (6 bases). The length of the CDR3 is 16 residues. V was clipped by 1 base and J by 0 bases, with 13 bases between them. Per the germline V gene, CDR1 is SGHKS and CDR2 is YYEKEE (reference sequence). CDR3 loop: CASSLKGGRMNTEAFF. DNA of the CDR3: TGTGCCAGCAGCTTGAAAGGGGGGCGGATGAACACTGAAGCTTTCTTT.

The V call is TRBV7-9, the J call TRBJ1-2, with D possibly TRBD1 on 6 matching bases. The CDR3 extends over 14 amino acids. Deletions cut 4 bases from V and 0 bases from J, with 9 bases between. Germline CDR1 reads SEHNR; CDR2 reads FQNEAQ (reference sequence). CDR3 bases: TGTGCCAGCAGCTCATACAGGGCTAACTATGGCTACACCTTC. Translated, it gives CASSSYRANYGYTF.

This clonotype occurred many times. The chain has TRBV6-2 or TRBV6-3 and TRBJ2-2; D ambiguous. Looked up from germline, CDR1 is MNHEY and CDR2 is SVGEGT. This CDR3 is built from 13 residues. Trimming shortened V by 5 bases and J by 6 bases, and 10 bases separated the two germline ends. As DNA, the CDR3 is TGTGCCAGCAGTCCCGGCGAGGCCGGGGAGCTGTTTTTT. Its protein is CASSPGEAGELFF.

This clonotype was picked up a small number of times. V is TRBV28 and J is TRBJ1-2; TRBD1 is a possible D gene (6 bases). This CDR3 comprises 14 residues. V lost 5 bases and J 4 bases, leaving 14 bases between the germline ends. The germline gives CDR1 MDHEN, CDR2 SYDVKM. CDR3 nucleotide sequence: TGTGCCAGCAGTCCCCCCCCGGACAGCTATGGCTACACCTTC. Translating it yields CASSPPPDSYGYTF.

This clonotype occurred a few times. J is TRBJ2-2 and V is TRBV7-8; D is perhaps TRBD1 (6 bases). Deletions cut 5 bases from V and 0 bases from J, with 13 bases between. Germline CDR1 reads SGHVS; CDR2 reads FQNEAQ. CDR3 size: 16 residues. CDR3 loop: CASSARTVANTGELFF. CDR3 bases: TGTGCCAGCAGCGCCCGGACAGTCGCGAACACCGGGGAGCTGTTTTTT.

This clonotype was found a few times. This sequence joins TRBV2 and TRBJ1-1, with D possibly TRBD1 on 5 matching bases. This CDR3 contains 15 residues. V was trimmed by 4 bases and J by 5 bases, leaving 17 bases between them. Germline V gene lookup returns CDR1 SNHLY and CDR2 FYNNEI. CDR3 region: CASSGGPTTGTEAFF. In DNA, the CDR3 is TGTGCCAGCAGTGGGGGACCAACTACGGGGACTGAAGCTTTCTTT.

The chain couples TRBV6-2 or TRBV6-3 to TRBJ1-2; a possible D gene is TRBD1 (6 bases). CDR3 length: 14 residues. V was clipped by 6 bases and J by 8 bases, with 19 bases between them. Per germline, CDR1 MNHEY and CDR2 SVGEGT. CDR3: CASSPRTVGGGYTF. The DNA for the CDR3 is TGTGCCAGCAGCCCACGGACAGTAGGAGGGGGCTACACCTTC.

This clonotype has ten or more counts. The rearrangement uses TRBV12-3 or TRBV12-4 and TRBJ1-1; 7 positions agree with TRBD1. This CDR3 region has 12 residues. J was trimmed by 5 bases and V by 6 bases; bases with no gene match: 3. The CDR3 DNA reads TGTGCCAGCAGCCAACAGGGGACTGAAGCTTTCTTT. As protein: CASSQQGTEAFF.

This clonotype was picked up a small number of times. The chain recombines TRBV3-1 with TRBJ2-7; the D is unclear. The CDR3 loop spans 14 amino acids. Germline V gives CDR1 LGHDT, CDR2 YNNKEL (reference sequence). V was shortened by 1 base and J by 7 bases, with 14 bases between the two germline ends. In DNA form, the CDR3 reads TGTGCCAGCAGCCAAGGTTGGCAGACGGGTGAGCAGTACTTC. This sequence encodes CASSQGWQTGEQYF.

This clonotype occurred a few times. The chain recombines TRBV27 with TRBJ1-3; 7 nucleotides align to TRBD1. Germline values: CDR1 MNHEY, CDR2 SMNVEV (reference sequence). With V trimmed by 6 bases and J by 3 bases, 14 bases remained unmatched. The CDR3 has 17 residues. The chain's CDR3 is CASSHLGAGGGGNTIYF. The CDR3 coding sequence is TGTGCCAGCAGCCACTTGGGTGCAGGGGGAGGTGGAAACACCATATATTTT.

Only a few counts were recorded for this clonotype. V usage is TRBV12-5 and J usage is TRBJ1-2; unclear D gene. Trimming shortened V by 3 bases and J by 2 bases, and 7 bases separated the two germline ends. This CDR3 spans 13 amino acids. Per germline, CDR1 LGHNT and CDR2 FRNRAP. CDR3 sequence: CASGLEENYGYTF. The CDR3 DNA reads as TGTGCTAGTGGTTTAGAGGAGAACTATGGCTACACCTTC. Variable domain in full (rest from reference TRBV12-5 and TRBJ1-2): DARVTQTPRHKVTEMGQEVTMRCQPILGHNTVFWYRQTMMQGLELLAYFRNRAPLDDSGMPKDRFSAEMPDATLATLKIQPSEPRDSAVYFCASGLEENYGYTFGSGTRLTVV.